Here is one TCR beta chain with its context. The antigen is undetermined. This entry is derived from a study of CD4 T cells in relation to SARS-CoV-2 and coronaviruses. Study as a whole: ViraFEST: roughly ten-day antigen culture of PBMCs, then TCR beta CDR3 sequencing. No peptide or an HIV-1 Nef peptide pool served as negative control.

TCRdb's table, derived via immunoSEQ multiplex PCR, lists solely in-frame clones and lacks some. Of around 18,000 clones in the sample, 70% to 80% are singletons; the top ten hold approximately 30%. Between the trimmed V and J ends, which lost 0 bases and 1 base, there was a span of 10 bases. The CDR3 spans 15 residues. Germline CDR1 reads SGHRS; CDR2 reads YFSETQ. Before the COVID-19 pandemic, during about 2010-2019, CD4+ T cells were taken from unexposed donors. The cells were cultured for 9 to 11 days before CD4+ T cells were isolated. Cells permitting, SARS-CoV-2 S/N and four cold-coronavirus spikes were tested on unexposed-donor CD4+ T cells. Overall study results and limits: Compared with monoreactive clones, crossreactive clones showed significantly weaker SARS-CoV-2 expansion.

The material sequenced was CD4+ T cells from PBMCs, cultured in vitro. The chain links TRBV5-1 to TRBJ1-1; D gene ambiguous. This clonotype was sampled from a human donor in good health. The CDR3 protein is CASSLAPKTNTEAFF. The CDR3 region has the DNA TGCGCCAGCAGCTTGGCCCCGAAAACGAACACTGAAGCTTTCTTT.